A single T cell receptor (beta chain) is shown here with its context. Which antigen it targets is not known. No quality values exist for individual bases; no much larger clone is one base distant. TCRbeta CDR3 regions were amplified from genomic DNA by means of the immunoSEQ Assay, a bias-controlled multiplex PCR. The paper's data handling went like this. Nucleated cell counts per sample were estimated from amplification of reference gene primers within the assay. To quantify the absolute abundance of each unique TCRbeta CDR3 rearrangement, sequence reads were collapsed and filtered. Productive Simpson clonality was computed per sample as the square root of Simpson's diversity index over productive rearrangements. Imported from immuneACCESS, the table was reduced by TCRdb to in-frame sequences with V and J called. These copies leave out some clones; in studies compared against another copy, an unresolved V gene accounts for under half, and the cause of the remainder is not known. V, J and clone size are those of that table, while D and trimming were read from the DNA. The sample contains fewer than 300,000 clones, roughly 83% of them found a single time. About 1.5% of the sample is in the top ten clones.

This specimen comes from a study of blood T cell repertoires in COVID-19 (dated by TCRdb to 2019 to 2021). Context from the whole study: The collaborator samples originated in the United States, Italy and Spain and spanned the acute and convalescent phases of COVID-19. The prospective study material was composed of cDNA or gDNA derived from T cells, B-cell-depleted T cells, or PBMCs. The dataset comprised deeply sampled blood TCRbeta repertoires from subjects exposed to, actively infected with, or recovered from COVID-19. The repertoires were made available in a free public database intended to serve as a resource for research on the immune response to SARS-CoV-2. Samples were obtained from the ongoing ImmuneRACE study (first 160 participants) and from some 1,200 subjects provided by 6 global collaborators. A de-identified subject ID, COVID-19 status, age in years and sex were almost always included in the sample metadata. Where available, HLA class I and class II types were taken from metadata supplied by the sample provider and were not determined by assay-based typing.

At one collaborating source in Seattle, patients were enrolled during active infection and were followed longitudinally through the course of disease. The collaborating institutions used their own protocols to collect whole blood in K2EDTA tubes. For TCRbeta analysis, collaborators shipped samples in one of three forms: frozen whole blood, isolated PBMCs, or DNA extracted from either of those sample types. The paper's findings and limits, for the study overall: How much clinical and demographic metadata was included differed by source and by participant, and the metadata was provided uncurated.

Sequenced material: peripheral blood. The receptor's source is a human donor with COVID-19, enrolled during active disease. The donor label of this sample is uncertain.

The CDR3 region: CASTTRTGYGANVLTF. The sequenced DNA is TGTGCCAGTACGACACGAACAGGGTACGGGGCCAACGTCCTGACTTTC. Here the chain combines TRBV19 and TRBJ2-6; TRBD1 is possibly the D segment (6 matching bases). At the junction V is shortened by 7 bases and J by 4 bases, with 17 bases in between. Sequences LNHDA (CDR1) and SQIVND (CDR2) are obtained from the germline V gene (reference sequence). From cysteine to phenylalanine, the CDR3 is 16 amino acids long. The entry retains the CDR3 DNA only, 48 bases that are in frame from base 1.